The 18 T cell receptor beta chains listed next were all sequenced from one sample in a study of T cell repertoires in aging, cancer and after chemotherapy. The template was genomic DNA from peripheral blood, not RNA. A mixed TRB-A/B primer pool amplified rearranged TRB by multiplex touch-down PCR. A single record per CDR3 protein comes from TCRdb applying MiXCR to the multiplex PCR reads. The table lists under 7,500 distinct CDR3 sequences, just under 30% of them singletons. The sequencing sample was made of blood. These receptors all come from a human donor in good health.

The rearrangement links TRBV5-4 to TRBJ1-1, with 10 positions matching TRBD1. The trim removed 5 bases at V and 4 bases at J, leaving 5 bases unmatched. Germline CDR1 reads SGHNT; CDR2 reads YYREEE (reference sequence). CDR3 length equals 14 residues. CDR3 loop: CASRLGQGGTEAFF. CDR3 nucleotides: TGTGCCAGCAGACTCGGACAGGGGGGCACTGAAGCTTTCTTT.

This chain joins TRBV7-2 and TRBJ2-5; TRBD2 matches at 9 bases. After removal of 3 bases from V and 5 bases from J, the junction contained 10 bases not matched to a gene. CDR3 length equals 16 residues. Germline CDR1 SGHTA, CDR2 FQGNSA. The CDR3 nucleotides read TGTGCCAGCAGCTTTTTCTCCAGCGGGGGGCCGGAGACCCAGTACTTC. Translated: CASSFFSSGGPETQYF.

This chain links TRBV20-1 with TRBJ2-1; TRBD1 matches at 8 bases. V lost 5 bases to trimming and J lost 5 bases; unmatched junction nucleotides: 5. This CDR3 comprises 13 residues. Per germline, CDR1 DFQATT and CDR2 SNEGSKA (reference sequence). The CDR3 sequence is CSALPDRDNEQFF. CDR3 DNA sequence: TGCAGTGCTTTGCCGGACAGGGACAATGAGCAGTTCTTC.

This chain links TRBV5-1 with TRBJ2-5; 8 bases map to TRBD1. Germline assignment: CDR1 SGHRS and CDR2 YFSETQ. Trimming at V came to 1 base and at J to 5 bases, leaving 4 bases not matched to a gene. The CDR3 extends over 14 amino acids. This CDR3 reads CASSLTGGGETQYF. For the CDR3, the DNA is TGCGCCAGCAGCTTGACAGGGGGTGGTGAGACCCAGTACTTC.

The genes are TRBV6-4 and TRBJ2-7, with TRBD1 identical over 7 bases. Looked up from germline, CDR1 is MRHNA and CDR2 is SNTAGT. The CDR3 has 15 amino acids. Trimming removed 6 bases from V and 2 bases from J; junction bases left unmatched: 10. CDR3 nucleotide sequence: TGTGCCAGCAGCTATTGCCGACAGGGCGCCTACGAGCAGTACTTC. Its protein is CASSYCRQGAYEQYF.

The chain employs TRBV6-5 and TRBJ2-1, with 11 bases fitting TRBD2. There are 15 residues in the CDR3. CDR1 and CDR2 (germline): MNHEY, SVGAGI. With 5 bases clipped from V and 5 bases from J, the junction kept 5 bases outside the gene matches. The CDR3 loop is CASSPGTSGNNEQFF. The CDR3 coding sequence is TGTGCCAGCAGTCCCGGGACTAGCGGAAACAATGAGCAGTTCTTC.

Worth noting for this clonotype: This could be a read error, since a much larger clone is one nucleotide away. The chain joins TRBV19 to TRBJ2-1, with 7 bases aligning to TRBD2. Losses at the gene ends were 4 bases for V and 9 bases for J; bases not matched to a gene: 9. Germline CDR1 is LNHDA and CDR2 is SQIVND (reference sequence). The CDR3 extends over 14 amino acids. This CDR3 is CASSTSGGCPEQFF. The CDR3 region has the DNA TGTGCCAGTAGTACTTCGGGGGGATGTCCTGAGCAGTTCTTC.

This clonotype was seen a few times. This chain links TRBV27 with TRBJ2-2; TRBD1 aligns across 9 bases. With V trimmed by 5 bases and J by 6 bases, 10 bases remained unmatched. The CDR3 contains 16 residues. Germline assignment: CDR1 MNHEY and CDR2 SMNVEV (reference sequence). The CDR3, as DNA: TGTGCCAGCAGTAGACCCGGGACAGGGAAGGCCGGGGAGCTGTTTTTT. Translating it yields CASSRPGTGKAGELFF.

DNA of the CDR3: TGTGCCAGCAGTTCCGACCGCCAATTTGCGGGAGGTCCAAAACTCTACAATGAGCAGTTCTTC. Its translation: CASSSDRQFAGGPKLYNEQFF. The chain joins TRBV6-5 to TRBJ2-1, with 8 bases that match TRBD2. The J segment lost 3 bases and the V segment lost 4 bases, leaving 23 bases of the junction unmatched. CDR1 is MNHEY and CDR2 is SVGAGI in the germline V gene. The CDR3 runs 21 residues.

V and J are TRBV12-3 or TRBV12-4 and TRBJ2-7, with D possibly matching TRBD2 (7 bases). The CDR3 is 14 residues long. V dropped 4 bases and J dropped 3 bases, with 13 bases sitting between them. For the CDR3, the DNA is TGTGCCAGCAGTTGGCGGGGGCCAATCTACGAGCAGTACTTC. It is translated as CASSWRGPIYEQYF.

This clonotype was counted a few times. V gene TRBV4-3 combines with J gene TRBJ2-7; D might be TRBD2 (7 bases). The CDR3 has 15 residues. Germline V CDR1 and CDR2: LGHNA, YSLEER. V was pared by 3 bases and J by 1 base, with 13 bases between. In DNA, the CDR3 is TGCGCCAGCAGCCAGGGGGGGCAATGGTCCTACGAGCAGTACTTC. As protein: CASSQGGQWSYEQYF.

This sequence joins TRBV19 and TRBJ1-1, with D possibly being TRBD1 (6 bases). The CDR3 runs to 15 residues. The V end was cut by 3 bases, the J end by 4 bases, with 15 bases between. Per the germline V gene, CDR1 is LNHDA and CDR2 is SQIVND (reference sequence). The CDR3 is CASSMRGVQGTEAFF. As DNA, the CDR3 is TGTGCCAGTAGTATGAGGGGGGTTCAGGGCACTGAAGCTTTCTTT. The full variable domain, rest sourced from reference TRBV19 and TRBJ1-1, is DGGITQSPKYLFRKEGQNVTLSCEQNLNHDAMYWYRQDPGQGLRLIYYSQIVNDFQKGDIAEGYSVSREKKESFPLTVTSAQKNPTAFYLCASSMRGVQGTEAFFGQGTRLTVV.

The chain recombines TRBV18 with TRBJ2-7; the D is unclear. The CDR3 totals 14 residues. The germline V gene encodes CDR1 KGHSH and CDR2 LQKENI. Trimming took off 5 bases at V and 4 bases at J, with 15 bases between the two ends. The CDR3 coding sequence is TGTGCCAGCTCAGAATCAGGTGACTGGTACGAGCAGTACTTC. This translates into CASSESGDWYEQYF.

This clonotype is labeled as medium-sized. The chain joins TRBV11-3 to TRBJ2-5; maybe TRBD2 (7 bases). Germline V gene sequence: CDR1 SGHNT, CDR2 YENEEA. The CDR3 extends over 14 amino acids. V lost 5 bases, J lost 4 bases, and 14 bases lay in between. CDR3 protein: CASSPQGGGETQYF. In DNA form, the CDR3 reads TGTGCCAGCAGCCCCCAGGGAGGGGGAGAGACCCAGTACTTC.

V is TRBV6-1 and J is TRBJ2-1; D is possibly TRBD1 or TRBD2 (7 bases each). The CDR3 contains 17 residues. Trimming shortened V by 6 bases and J by 2 bases, and 20 bases separated the two germline ends. Germline V lookup: CDR1 MNHNS, CDR2 SASEGT. The CDR3 spells CASSRGGTVNTYNEQFF. The CDR3 DNA sequence: TGTGCCAGCAGCCGGGGAGGGACAGTTAATACCTACAATGAGCAGTTCTTC.

CDR3 bases: TGTGCCACCAGCACTTCTAGCACAGATACGCAGTATTTT. Translating gives CATSTSSTDTQYF. V is TRBV15 and J is TRBJ2-3; no reliable D call. The CDR3 consists of 13 residues. V was clipped by 4 bases and J by 0 bases, with 5 bases between them. CDR1 and CDR2 (germline): LNHNV, YYDKDF (reference sequence).

This clonotype counts as medium-sized. The chain employs TRBV11-3 and TRBJ2-7; D is uncertain. The CDR3 extends over 14 amino acids. Germline CDR1 reads SGHNT; CDR2 reads YENEEA. V gave up 5 bases and J gave up 2 bases, with 13 bases separating them. In DNA, the CDR3 is TGTGCCAGCAGCCCGTCACCGGCTACCTACGAGCAGTACTTC. Its translation: CASSPSPATYEQYF. Variable domain in full (rest from reference TRBV11-3 and TRBJ2-7): EAGVVQSPRYKIIEKKQPVAFWCNPISGHNTLYWYLQNLGQGPELLIRYENEEAVDDSQLPKDRFSAERLKGVDSTLKIQPAELGDSAVYLCASSPSPATYEQYFGPGTRLTVT.

Concerning this clonotype itself: A read error may explain this, as a much larger clone is one base away. Here the CDR3 omits its conserved ending phenylalanine or tryptophan, so a read error is the likely source. This rearrangement joins TRBV6-6 to TRBJ2-1; 8 nucleotides agree with TRBD1. Germline assignment: CDR1 MNHNY and CDR2 SVGAGI (reference sequence). Unmatched junction bases numbered 4, after V lost 6 bases and J lost 3 bases. This CDR3 contains 14 residues. The CDR3 bases are TGTGCCAGCAGCCTCGGACAGGGCTACAATGAGCAGTTCTTA. Amino acid sequence: CASSLGQGYNEQFL.